The next 25 T cell receptor beta chains were all read from a single sample in a study of early T cells in non-severe SARS-CoV-2 infection. TCRdb ran MiXCR on the 5' RACE reads and lists one entry per CDR3 protein. The table includes around 40,000 distinct CDR3 sequences, 5% to 7% detected once. Specimen: whole blood. These receptors originate from an adult who was a healthcare worker with PCR-confirmed SARS-CoV-2 infection or an uninfected control (not recorded which).

The sample holds a few counts of this clonotype. The chain combines TRBV5-1 with TRBJ2-3; D gene uncertain. The V end lost 0 bases, the J end lost 4 bases, and 3 bases lay between the germline ends. The CDR3 contains 12 residues. Germline CDR1 reads SGHRS; CDR2 reads YFSETQ. The CDR3 protein is CASSLEADTQYF. In DNA, the CDR3 is TGCGCCAGCAGCTTGGAGGCAGATACGCAGTATTTT.

The chain combines TRBV7-2 with TRBJ2-1; 8 nucleotides align to TRBD2. The CDR3 is 14 residues long. V shed 7 bases and J 5 bases; nucleotides not matched to a gene: 7. Germline CDR1 is SGHTA and CDR2 is FQGNSA. The CDR3 DNA is TGTGCCAGCACCACCGGGACTAGACACAATGAGCAGTTCTTC. Translation: CASTTGTRHNEQFF.

This clonotype has at least ten counts. The rearrangement joins TRBV7-6 to TRBJ2-7; D call uncertain. The V and J ends lost 5 bases and 1 base respectively, with 12 bases between them. The CDR3 extends over 14 amino acids. CDR1 and CDR2 (germline): SGHVS, FNYEAQ. CDR3 residues: CASSPSTLSYEQYF. CDR3 nucleotide sequence: TGTGCCAGCAGCCCATCGACCTTATCCTACGAGCAGTACTTC.

There are a few counts of this clonotype. The V call is TRBV6-5, the J call TRBJ2-3; 8 bases map to TRBD2. V shed 2 bases and J 3 bases; nucleotides not matched to a gene: 4. The CDR3 consists of 15 residues. Germline V gene data show CDR1 as MNHEY and CDR2 as SVGAGI. CDR3 nucleotides: TGTGCCAGCAGTTACAGCCGGGAGGGTACAGATACGCAGTATTTT. As protein: CASSYSREGTDTQYF.

The rearrangement joins TRBV12-5 to TRBJ2-7, with D possibly called TRBD1 or TRBD2 (5 bases each). The CDR3 is made up of 15 amino acids. Looked up from germline, CDR1 is LGHNT and CDR2 is FRNRAP. V lost 0 bases to trimming and J lost 4 bases, with 13 bases between them. The CDR3 DNA reads as TGTGCTAGTGGTTTGGTGGGGGAGAGACGGTACGAGCAGTACTTC. This gives the protein CASGLVGERRYEQYF.

This clonotype was seen more than once but under ten times. The chain couples TRBV6-6 to TRBJ2-5, with no clear D. The germline V gene encodes CDR1 MNHNY and CDR2 SVGAGI (reference sequence). V lost 2 bases and J 2 bases, leaving 9 bases between the germline ends. The CDR3 covers 14 residues. The CDR3 is CASSYNAEQETQYF. The DNA of the CDR3 is TGTGCCAGCAGTTACAACGCAGAGCAAGAGACCCAGTACTTC.

The chain carries TRBV7-9 and TRBJ1-4; no reliable D call. This CDR3 is 13 amino acids long. Trimming took off 7 bases at V and 8 bases at J, with 14 bases between the two ends. Germline V gives CDR1 SEHNR, CDR2 FQNEAQ (reference sequence). CDR3 region: CASTLLTGEKLFF. As DNA, the CDR3 is TGTGCCAGCACCCTTTTAACTGGGGAAAAACTGTTTTTT.

This clonotype was seen ten or more times. The rearrangement joins TRBV20-1 to TRBJ2-4; D may be TRBD2 (5 bases). Per germline, CDR1 DFQATT and CDR2 SNEGSKA (reference sequence). This CDR3 region has 18 residues. Deletions cut 4 bases from V and 0 bases from J, with 22 bases between. The CDR3 region is CSATDGNPRTLAKNIQYF. The CDR3 bases are TGCAGTGCTACAGACGGGAACCCCCGGACTTTAGCCAAAAACATTCAGTACTTC.

This clonotype was observed at least ten times. The V call is TRBV28, the J call TRBJ1-1; D call uncertain. The CDR3 covers 12 residues. CDR1 is MDHEN, CDR2 SYDVKM, per germline. V shed 6 bases and J shed 10 bases, with 15 bases lying between them. CDR3 in amino acids: CASSPTGDPAFF. CDR3 nucleotide sequence: TGTGCCAGCAGCCCTACCGGGGATCCAGCTTTCTTT.

This clonotype was picked up many times. The V gene is TRBV5-4, the J gene TRBJ2-7; D uncertain. This CDR3 contains 13 residues. Germline-derived CDR1 and CDR2 are SGHNT and YYREEE (reference sequence). V was pared by 4 bases and J by 3 bases, with 11 bases between. This CDR3 is CASSTDQVYEQYF. Written as DNA, the CDR3 is TGTGCCAGCAGCACCGACCAAGTCTACGAGCAGTACTTC.

Here the CDR3 reads CASSETQTNTGELFF. The DNA of the CDR3 is TGTGCCAGCAGTGAGACCCAGACGAACACCGGGGAGCTGTTTTTT. The chain uses TRBV2 and TRBJ2-2; D is uncertain. With 3 bases removed from V and 0 bases from J, the gap between germline ends came to 8 bases. CDR3 size: 15 residues. The germline V gene has CDR1 SNHLY and CDR2 FYNNEI. Full variable domain (missing parts from reference TRBV2 and TRBJ2-2): EPEVTQTPSHQVTQMGQEVILRCVPISNHLYFYWYRQILGQKVEFLVSFYNNEISEKSEIFDDQFSVERPDGSNFTLKIRSTKLEDSAMYFCASSETQTNTGELFFGEGSRLTVL.

This chain connects TRBV10-3 to TRBJ1-5; D is uncertain. The CDR3 totals 10 residues. V was trimmed by 3 bases and J by 7 bases, leaving 1 base between them. Germline V gene data show CDR1 as ENHRY and CDR2 as SYGVKD. CDR3 sequence: CAISDQPQHF. In DNA, the CDR3 is TGTGCCATCAGTGACCAGCCCCAGCATTTT.

There are many counts of this clonotype. The gene calls are TRBV6-5 and TRBJ2-7, with TRBD2 identical over 9 bases. Trimming took 0 bases from V and 3 from J; bases not matched to a gene: 6. Germline CDR1 reads MNHEY; CDR2 reads SVGAGI. The CDR3 covers 16 residues. CDR3 in amino acids: CASSYSRAGGLYEQYF. DNA for the CDR3: TGTGCCAGCAGTTACTCAAGAGCGGGAGGTCTCTACGAGCAGTACTTC.

This clonotype was counted at least ten times. The V call is TRBV20-1, the J call TRBJ2-7; D is ambiguous. The CDR3 contains 14 residues. Between the trimmed V and J ends, which lost 0 bases and 0 bases, there was a span of 9 bases. Germline assignment: CDR1 DFQATT and CDR2 SNEGSKA (reference sequence). CDR3 sequence reads: CSARDLPRSYEQYF. The CDR3 DNA reads TGCAGTGCTAGAGATCTACCCCGCTCCTACGAGCAGTACTTC.

The sample holds a few counts of this clonotype. The rearrangement links TRBV3-1 to TRBJ2-7; D is unresolved. Germline loops: CDR1 LGHDT, CDR2 YNNKEL (reference sequence). This CDR3 has 15 residues. The V end lost 1 base, the J end lost 4 bases, and 14 bases lay between the germline ends. As DNA, the CDR3 is TGTGCCAGCAGCCAAGGCGCGAAAAGCAATTACGAGCAGTACTTC. As protein: CASSQGAKSNYEQYF.

This clonotype occurred a few times. This sequence joins TRBV4-3 and TRBJ2-2, with 9 nucleotides matching TRBD2. Germline assignment: CDR1 LGHNA and CDR2 YSLEER. CDR3 length: 17 amino acids. The trim removed 0 bases at V and 1 base at J, leaving 3 bases unmatched. DNA for the CDR3: TGCGCCAGCAGCCAAGAACTAGCGGGCCGGAACACCGGGGAGCTGTTTTTT. This codes for CASSQELAGRNTGELFF.

This clonotype was recorded at least ten times. The V call is TRBV4-2, the J call TRBJ1-5, with D maybe TRBD1 (6 bases). Germline V gene data show CDR1 as LGHNA and CDR2 as YNFKEQ. The V gene lost 0 bases and the J gene lost 6 bases, with 24 bases spanning the gap. The CDR3 has 19 amino acids. This chain's CDR3 is CASSQEVRGGALLSQPQHF. CDR3 bases: TGTGCCAGCAGCCAAGAAGTCCGCGGGGGGGCATTGCTATCTCAGCCCCAGCATTTT.

The chain couples TRBV13 to TRBJ2-7; D perhaps matches TRBD2 (6 bases). Per the germline V gene, CDR1 is PRHDT and CDR2 is FYEKMQ (reference sequence). This CDR3 region has 14 residues. V shed 3 bases and J shed 0 bases, with 9 bases lying between them. In nucleotides, the CDR3 is TGTGCCAGCAGCTTCGGGACTGCCTCCTACGAGCAGTACTTC. As protein: CASSFGTASYEQYF.

This clonotype was seen at least ten times. The chain carries TRBV20-1 and TRBJ1-3; perhaps TRBD1 as D (5 bases). Germline V gene data show CDR1 as DFQATT and CDR2 as SNEGSKA (reference sequence). The CDR3 sequence is 12 residues long. The CDR3 coding sequence is TGCAGCCTGCAGGGAACAGGAAACACCATATATTTT. It codes for CSLQGTGNTIYF.

Comment on this clonotype: This may stem from a read error, because a much larger clone lies one nucleotide away. The chain recombines TRBV6-6 with TRBJ2-3, with TRBD2 as a possible D gene (5 bases). CDR3 size: 15 residues. Trimming took off 8 bases at V and 4 bases at J, with 19 bases between the two ends. Germline CDR1 reads MNHNY; CDR2 reads SVGAGI (reference sequence). The CDR3 reads CASGLGDYPPDTQYF. CDR3 coding DNA: TGTGCCAGCGGGTTGGGAGACTACCCCCCAGATACGCAGTATTTT.

The table lists this clonotype with a few counts. V and J are TRBV5-1 and TRBJ2-7, with D uncertain. Trimming took off 7 bases at V and 3 bases at J, with 14 bases between the two ends. The V gene's germline CDR1 is SGHRS and CDR2 YFSETQ. This CDR3 region has 13 residues. CDR3 sequence reads: CASATDFNYEQYF. Written as DNA, the CDR3 is TGCGCCAGCGCAACAGACTTCAACTACGAGCAGTACTTC.

The chain couples TRBV20-1 to TRBJ1-2; tentative D call: TRBD1 (6 bases). CDR3 length equals 11 residues. Trimming cost V 8 bases and J 7 bases, with 14 bases left between them. CDR1 DFQATT and CDR2 SNEGSKA come from the germline V gene (reference sequence). The CDR3: CSWGAVSGYTF. In nucleotides, the CDR3 is TGCAGTTGGGGGGCGGTCTCTGGCTACACCTTC.

V gene TRBV6-5 combines with J gene TRBJ1-4, with D maybe TRBD1 (5 bases). This CDR3 spans 16 amino acids. CDR1 MNHEY and CDR2 SVGAGI come from the germline V gene. Between the trimmed V and J ends, which lost 6 bases and 4 bases, there was a span of 18 bases. The CDR3 spells CASRKGPGGYNEKLFF. The CDR3 DNA is TGTGCCAGCAGGAAAGGACCGGGGGGATATAATGAAAAACTGTTTTTT.

This clonotype was observed a handful of times. The V call is TRBV12-2, the J call TRBJ2-1; the table's D gene call, TRBD2, was not cross checked with the DNA. TRBV12-2 has pseudogene status. CDR3 length: 15 residues. CDR3: CASRLLVRAYNEQFF. As DNA, the CDR3 is TGTGCAAGTCGCCTTTTAGTGCGGGCCTACAATGAGCAGTTCTTC.

The chain is built from TRBV12-3 or TRBV12-4 and TRBJ2-7; no clear D. Deletions cut 1 base from V and 1 base from J, with 2 bases between. The CDR3 runs 12 residues. The CDR3 loop is CASSLVSYEQYF. CDR3 bases: TGTGCCAGCAGTTTAGTGTCCTACGAGCAGTACTTC.